This TCR beta chain was recorded in a study of CD8 T cells in Susac syndrome. A quantity of roughly 0.5 to 1 ug RNA underwent reverse transcription using random hexamers. One entry per CDR3 protein results from TCRdb running MiXCR on the immunoSEQ multiplex PCR reads. The sample carries some 160,000 distinct CDR3 sequences, approximately 95% recorded once. This CDR3 has 13 amino acids. CDR1 is MNHEY, CDR2 SVGAGI, per germline. J was trimmed by 6 bases and V by 6 bases; bases with no gene match: 7. The genes are TRBV6-5 and TRBJ2-7, with 8 positions matching TRBD2. Specimen: CD8+ T cells from PBMCs. This clonotype was obtained from a human donor with multiple sclerosis. The CDR3 DNA reads TGTGCCAGCAGGGCGGGGGGAGCCGGCGAGCAGTACTTC. Translation gives CASRAGGAGEQYF.